The subject of this entry is one T cell receptor beta chain. Its target is unknown. These data belong to a study of vaccination effects on CD4 cells after COVID-19. Libraries were prepared by immunoSEQ multiplex PCR; TCRdb keeps only in-frame clonotypes and omits some of them. The data hold about 23,000 clones, with 73% observed a single time. V trimming: 6 bases; J trimming: 3 bases; junction bases outside the gene matches: 9. The CDR3 length is 15 residues. Germline CDR1 reads LNHDA; CDR2 reads SQIVND (reference sequence). ViraFEST assay sequencing came after antigen-specific CD4+ T cells were expanded with viral peptide pools. CD4+ T cells were isolated after approximately 10 days of culture. Vaccinated recipients, who were negative for nucleocapsid antibodies, had no history of SARS-CoV-2 infection.

The rearrangement links TRBV19 to TRBJ2-7; TRBD2 matches at 9 bases. The clonotype was recovered from a human donor who received a COVID-19 vaccine. Material: CD4+ T cells from PBMCs cultured with SARS-CoV-2 spike peptides, obtained before COVID-19 vaccination. CDR3 nucleotides: TGTGCCAGTAGCTTCCGGGCTAGCGGGATCTACGAGCAGTACTTC. Translated: CASSFRASGIYEQYF.